The T cell receptor beta chain under discussion was sequenced for a study of vaccination effects on CD4 cells after COVID-19. Study in general: Convalescent patients (n = two) were sampled 16 days and one week prevaccination.

In regard to this clone: Its antigen is currently unknown.

TCRdb's copy holds only in-frame clones and misses some; the assay was immunoSEQ multiplex PCR. This sample carries 35,000 to 55,000 clones, roughly 65% of them seen once, and the ten largest clones take roughly 29%. The CDR3 spans 13 residues. Trimming stripped 5 bases from V and 10 bases from J, with 12 bases between. Germline values: CDR1 SEHNR, CDR2 FQNEAQ (reference sequence). In the ViraFEST assay, antigen-specific CD4+ clonotypes were identified by expansion after peptide-pool stimulation. CD4+ T cell isolation took place after 10 days of culture. By PCR, the person was confirmed to have had SARS-CoV-2 infection between March and December 2020. Supplemented with around 11 IU/ml IL-2 and 10 ug/ml peptides, roughly 2 million PBMC per well were kept in culture. Half the medium was replaced with IL-2 medium on days 3 and 7.

The rearrangement uses TRBV7-9 and TRBJ1-6, with D hard to call. The TCR comes from a human donor who had a prior SARS-CoV-2 infection. Sample: CD4+ T cells from PBMCs cultured with a peptide pool, taken before COVID-19 vaccination. Written as DNA, the CDR3 is TGTGCCAGCAGCCCAGACCTCTGGTCACCCCTCCACTTT. Encoded protein: CASSPDLWSPLHF.